The clone carrying this T cell receptor (beta chain) has a handful of counts. The data were obtained in a study of identical twins. TCRdb reprocessed the 5' RACE reads with MiXCR, giving one entry per CDR3 protein. This table has 1.5 million to 2 million distinct CDR3 sequences, roughly a third appearing once. This CDR3 region has 14 residues. V gave up 1 base and J gave up 1 base; unmatched junction bases: 2. The germline gives CDR1 DFQATT, CDR2 SNEGSKA (reference sequence). Sequenced: cord blood. The receptor was derived from a newborn girl in good health. J is TRBJ2-5 and V is TRBV20-1, with 8 bases matching TRBD2. The CDR3 reads CSARVGLGQETQYF. The CDR3 DNA is TGCAGTGCTAGAGTGGGACTAGGCCAAGAGACCCAGTACTTC.